This TCR beta chain was found in a study of regulatory T cells in long-lasting Graves disease. TCR beta libraries were built with iRepertoire HTBI primers and Arm-PCR of CDR3 regions. TCRdb fed the multiplex PCR reads into MiXCR, producing one record per CDR3 protein. The table records about 540,000 distinct CDR3 sequences, roughly 14% of them present only once. This clonotype showed up many times. Its target is not known. Overall study results and limits: Since the sample size was small, accuracy may have been reduced.

Trimming stripped 0 bases from V and 2 bases from J, with 15 bases between. CDR3 length: 16 residues. Germline lookup yields CDR1 DFQATT and CDR2 SNEGSKA (reference sequence). Time point denoted: newly diagnosed GD, antithyroid drugs for less than 3 months. Scientists built the TCR library using RNA that was extracted from PBMCs. The sample was also reused in another study, on T cells in Graves' hyperthyroidism and ophthalmopathy.

This sequence joins TRBV20-1 and TRBJ2-3; D is possibly TRBD1 (5 bases). The clonotype comes from a young man with Graves disease. The sample here was peripheral blood mononuclear cells (PBMCs), taken at new diagnosis, from a patient treated with antithyroid drugs. The CDR3: CSARDLRASDTDTQYF. In DNA, the CDR3 is TGCAGTGCTAGAGATCTCAGGGCTTCCGACACAGATACGCAGTATTTT.